A selection of T cell receptor beta chains follows, all from one sample in a study of T-cell memory formation after mild COVID-19. From the 5' RACE reads, TCRdb called clonotypes with MiXCR, one entry per CDR3 protein. This table holds about 400,000 distinct CDR3 sequences, more than 20% found once. The material sequenced was PBMCs or a T cell subset sorted from them (not recorded which). The source is an adult woman who had mild COVID-19 (a few samples of this study predate the infection). Cell type and time point are not known. CDR3s include the opening cysteine and the closing phenylalanine or tryptophan. The order of the fields is J gene, clone size, V gene, D gene, CDR3 DNA, CDR3 protein. A D gene is named only where the DNA matches it firmly. Only part of the rows carry a size: once, few, many, or a class if the clone is expanded.

TRBJ2-5	.	TRBV24-1	.	TGTGCCACCAGTGATCACTTCGGGACAATCGGGACCCAGTACTTC	CATSDHFGTIGTQYF
TRBJ1-2	few	TRBV20-1	.	TGCAGTGCTCCCACAGCTGAGGATGGCTACACCTTC	CSAPTAEDGYTF
TRBJ2-2	.	TRBV5-1	.	TGCGCCAGCAGCTTGGACGGGAGAGGTAACGGGGAGCTGTTTTTT	CASSLDGRGNGELFF
TRBJ2-4	few	TRBV11-1	TRBD2	TGTGCCAGCAGCTTAACTAGCGGGGGATTAAGGAACATTCAGTACTTC	CASSLTSGGLRNIQYF
TRBJ2-1	many	TRBV29-1	.	TGCAGCGTTGAACCCCCTGGTAGCAGGCTCTACAATGAGCAGTTCTTC	CSVEPPGSRLYNEQFF
TRBJ2-7	.	TRBV11-1	TRBD1	TGTGCCAGCAGCCCACCGGGACAGGGGATCAACGAGCAGTACTTC	CASSPPGQGINEQYF
TRBJ2-1	few	TRBV12-3/TRBV12-4	.	TGTGCCAGCAGTTTGTCACAGGGAGGGTACAATGAGCAGTTCTTC	CASSLSQGGYNEQFF
TRBJ1-5	.	TRBV15	.	TGTGCCACCAGCAGAGATGTTCCGGACAGAAATCAGCCCCAGCATTTT	CATSRDVPDRNQPQHF
TRBJ2-1	.	TRBV9	.	TGTGCCAGCGGCGGAGGGAATGAGCAGTTCTTC	CASGGGNEQFF
TRBJ2-7	few	TRBV24-1	.	TGTGCCACCAGTGATTTCGTGAGGAGGGAGCAGTACTTC	CATSDFVRREQYF
TRBJ2-1	.	TRBV6-2/TRBV6-3	TRBD2	TGTGCCAGCACCGTCGGGACTAGGTACTACAATGAGCAGTTCTTC	CASTVGTRYYNEQFF
TRBJ2-1	many	TRBV6-2/TRBV6-3	.	TGTGCCAGCAGTGACCAAGGGTACAATGAGCAGTTCTTC	CASSDQGYNEQFF
TRBJ1-1	few	TRBV6-6	.	TGTGCCAGCAACCTAGACGGTGGGGGCACTGAAGCTTTCTTT	CASNLDGGGTEAFF
TRBJ2-1	many	TRBV7-8	.	TGTGCCAGCAGCCCTCACGGGACAAATGAGCAGTTCTTC	CASSPHGTNEQFF
TRBJ2-7	.	TRBV5-5	TRBD1	TGTGCCAGCAGCACGCGACAGGGGTCCGAGCAGTACTTC	CASSTRQGSEQYF
TRBJ2-3	few	TRBV4-2	TRBD2	TGTGCCAGCAGCCAGGATACTAGCGCCCCAGGTTATTTT	CASSQDTSAPGYF
TRBJ2-7	many	TRBV5-1	TRBD2	TGCGCCAGCAGCTTGGCCTCTAGCGGGAGTAGTACCTACGAGCAGTACTTC	CASSLASSGSSTYEQYF
TRBJ2-3	.	TRBV12-3/TRBV12-4	TRBD2	TGTGCCAGCAGTTCTTCAGCGGGAGTGGCAGATACGCAGTATTTT	CASSSSAGVADTQYF
TRBJ1-1	many	TRBV4-2	.	TGTGCCAGCAGCCAAGGGAGGGTTGGACCTCTCATGAACACTGAAGCTTTCTTT	CASSQGRVGPLMNTEAFF
TRBJ2-7	.	TRBV4-1	.	TGCGCCAGCAGCCAGGTGGGAGGAAGGTACGAGCAGTACTTC	CASSQVGGRYEQYF
TRBJ2-3	.	TRBV29-1	TRBD2	TGCAGCGGAAAGACTAGCGGGGGACTCACAGATACGCAGTATTTT	CSGKTSGGLTDTQYF
TRBJ2-5	.	TRBV7-2	.	TGTGCCAGCAGCCTACCGCGGGGTTGGGAGACCCAGTACTTC	CASSLPRGWETQYF
TRBJ2-7	many	TRBV4-2	.	TGTGCCAGCAGCCAAGAGATGCTTCTGGGCGAGCAGTACTTC	CASSQEMLLGEQYF
TRBJ1-1	.	TRBV6-5	.	TGTGCCAGCAGTTACCCAGGGCGGAGCACTGAAGCTTTCTTT	CASSYPGRSTEAFF
TRBJ1-1	.	TRBV5-1	.	TGCGCCAGCTCTAAAGGGGCAGCTGAAGCTTTCTTT	CASSKGAAEAFF
TRBJ2-7	.	TRBV12-3/TRBV12-4	.	TGTGCCAGCAGTTTAGAGGGCGTAGAGGGAAAGTACTTC	CASSLEGVEGKYF
TRBJ1-4	.	TRBV28	.	TGTGCCAGCAGTTTTCGGCACCCCGAGGAAAAACTGTTTTTT	CASSFRHPEEKLFF
TRBJ2-2	few	TRBV29-1	.	TGCAGCGTTGAAGCAGGGGACACCGGGGAGCTGTTTTTT	CSVEAGDTGELFF
TRBJ1-5	.	TRBV12-3/TRBV12-4	.	TGTGCCAGCAGTTTGACAGGTCAGCCCCAGCATTTT	CASSLTGQPQHF
TRBJ1-6	few	TRBV6-5	.	TGTGCCAGCACCCAGGGTCCGAATTCACCCCTCCACTTT	CASTQGPNSPLHF
TRBJ1-4	.	TRBV7-9	.	TGTGCCAGCAGCTTCGCAATGGGTGAAAAACTGTTTTTT	CASSFAMGEKLFF
TRBJ2-3	few	TRBV18	TRBD2	TGTGCCAGCTCACGTATGGGACTAGCGGGGGGCACAGATACGCAGTATTTT	CASSRMGLAGGTDTQYF
TRBJ2-5	.	TRBV20-1	.	TGCAGTGCTGCAGGACTTGGGGGGGAGACCCAGTACTTC	CSAAGLGGETQYF
TRBJ2-7	.	TRBV11-3	.	TGTGCCAGCAGCTTAGTCCGGACCGACCCTCTCTACGAGCAGTACTTC	CASSLVRTDPLYEQYF
TRBJ2-1	few	TRBV12-3/TRBV12-4	.	TGTGCCAGCAGTTCCGCTGACTACAATGAGCAGTTCTTC	CASSSADYNEQFF
TRBJ2-3	many	TRBV9	.	TGTGCCAGCAGCGTAGGGGGCACAGATACGCAGTATTTT	CASSVGGTDTQYF
TRBJ2-7	.	TRBV20-1	TRBD1	TGCAGTGCTAGAGATAGGACAGGCGGACGATTTGCCCAGTACTTC	CSARDRTGGRFAQYF
TRBJ2-1	.	TRBV5-1	.	TGCGCCAGCAGCCCCTGGGTTTTTTCTAGCTACTACAATGAGCAGTTCTTC	CASSPWVFSSYYNEQFF
TRBJ1-4	.	TRBV5-1	TRBD1	TGCGCCAGCAGCTCCGGACAGGGGGGGTTCGGCGAAAAACTGTTTTTT	CASSSGQGGFGEKLFF
TRBJ2-3	many	TRBV5-1	.	TGCGCCAGCAGCGATCTTCCAGCGGGCACTAGAGATACGCAGTATTTT	CASSDLPAGTRDTQYF
TRBJ1-1	few	TRBV12-3/TRBV12-4	.	TGTGCCAGCAGTCCGGGACACATGAACACTGAAGCTTTCTTT	CASSPGHMNTEAFF
TRBJ2-4	.	TRBV6-6	TRBD1	TGTGCCAGCAGTTCCATGGACAGGGTGGCTAACATTCAGTACTTC	CASSSMDRVANIQYF
TRBJ2-1	many	TRBV27	TRBD2	TGTGCCAGCAGTTTATCGGGCGGGAGGGCAGAAGGTGAGCAGTTCTTC	CASSLSGGRAEGEQFF
TRBJ2-3	few	TRBV7-9	TRBD1	TGTGCCAGCAGCTTCGGGATAGGACAGGGGATCACAGATACGCAGTATTTT	CASSFGIGQGITDTQYF
TRBJ1-1	few	TRBV3-1	.	TGTGCCAGCAGCCACAACCAGGACACTGAAGCTTTCTTT	CASSHNQDTEAFF
TRBJ2-1	few	TRBV5-1	.	TGCGCCAGCAGCTTGAGGGGAAAAGGTTATGAGCAGTTCTTC	CASSLRGKGYEQFF
TRBJ2-3	.	TRBV20-1	.	TGCAGTGCTAGAGACCCTAGCAGTTCTCTCACAGATACGCAGTATTTT	CSARDPSSSLTDTQYF
TRBJ2-6	.	TRBV6-5	.	TGTGCCAGCAGGGGGACAAGTGGGCTTCCTGGGGCCAACGTCCTGACTTTC	CASRGTSGLPGANVLTF
TRBJ2-3	.	TRBV5-1	TRBD2	TGCGCCAGCAGCTTGGATGGACTAGAGGCAGATACGCAGTATTTT	CASSLDGLEADTQYF
TRBJ2-7	few	TRBV4-3	.	TGCGCCAGCAGCCAAGACCCCATCTCTGGGGAGCAGTACTTC	CASSQDPISGEQYF
TRBJ2-2	.	TRBV3-1	.	TGTGCCAGCAGCATTCGGCTCCGGGAGCGCCGAGCCGGGGAGCTGTTTTTT	CASSIRLRERRAGELFF